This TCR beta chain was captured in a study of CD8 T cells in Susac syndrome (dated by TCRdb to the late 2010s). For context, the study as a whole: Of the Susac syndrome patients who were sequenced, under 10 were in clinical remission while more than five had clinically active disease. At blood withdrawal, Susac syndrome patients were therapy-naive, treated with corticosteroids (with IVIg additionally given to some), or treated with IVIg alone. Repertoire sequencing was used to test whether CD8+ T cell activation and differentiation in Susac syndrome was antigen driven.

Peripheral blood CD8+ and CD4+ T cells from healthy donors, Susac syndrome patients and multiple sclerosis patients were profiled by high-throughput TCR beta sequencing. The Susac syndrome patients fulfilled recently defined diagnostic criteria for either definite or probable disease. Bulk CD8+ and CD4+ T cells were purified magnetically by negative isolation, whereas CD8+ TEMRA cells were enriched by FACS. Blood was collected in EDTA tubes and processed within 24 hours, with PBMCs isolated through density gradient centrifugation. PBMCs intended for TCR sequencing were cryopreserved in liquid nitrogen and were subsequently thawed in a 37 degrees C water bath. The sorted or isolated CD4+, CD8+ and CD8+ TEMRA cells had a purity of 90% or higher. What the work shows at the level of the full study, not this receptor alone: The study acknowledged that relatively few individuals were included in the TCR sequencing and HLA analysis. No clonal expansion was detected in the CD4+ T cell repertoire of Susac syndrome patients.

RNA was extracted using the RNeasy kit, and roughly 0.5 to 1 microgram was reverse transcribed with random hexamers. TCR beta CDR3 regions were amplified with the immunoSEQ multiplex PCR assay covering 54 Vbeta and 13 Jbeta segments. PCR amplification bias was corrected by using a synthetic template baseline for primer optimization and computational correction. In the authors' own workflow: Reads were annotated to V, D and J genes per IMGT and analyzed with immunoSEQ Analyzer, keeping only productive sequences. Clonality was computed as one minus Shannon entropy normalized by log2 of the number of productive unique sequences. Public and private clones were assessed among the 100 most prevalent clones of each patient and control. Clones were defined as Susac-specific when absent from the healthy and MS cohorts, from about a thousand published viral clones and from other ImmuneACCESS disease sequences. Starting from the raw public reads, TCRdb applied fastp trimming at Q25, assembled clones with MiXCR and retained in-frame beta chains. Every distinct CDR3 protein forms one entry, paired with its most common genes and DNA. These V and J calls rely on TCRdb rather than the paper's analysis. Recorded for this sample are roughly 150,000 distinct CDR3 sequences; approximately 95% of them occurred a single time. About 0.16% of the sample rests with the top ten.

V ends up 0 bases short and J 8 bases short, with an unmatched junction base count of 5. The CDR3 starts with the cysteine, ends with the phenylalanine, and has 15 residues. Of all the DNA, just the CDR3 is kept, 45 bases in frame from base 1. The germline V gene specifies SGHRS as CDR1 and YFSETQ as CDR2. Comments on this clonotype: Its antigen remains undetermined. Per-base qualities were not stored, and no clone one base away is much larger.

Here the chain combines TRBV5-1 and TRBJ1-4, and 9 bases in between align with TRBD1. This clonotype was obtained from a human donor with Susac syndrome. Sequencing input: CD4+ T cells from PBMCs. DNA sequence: TGCGCCAGCAGCTTGGCCGGGACAGGGAGCGAAAAACTGTTTTTT. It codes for CASSLAGTGSEKLFF.